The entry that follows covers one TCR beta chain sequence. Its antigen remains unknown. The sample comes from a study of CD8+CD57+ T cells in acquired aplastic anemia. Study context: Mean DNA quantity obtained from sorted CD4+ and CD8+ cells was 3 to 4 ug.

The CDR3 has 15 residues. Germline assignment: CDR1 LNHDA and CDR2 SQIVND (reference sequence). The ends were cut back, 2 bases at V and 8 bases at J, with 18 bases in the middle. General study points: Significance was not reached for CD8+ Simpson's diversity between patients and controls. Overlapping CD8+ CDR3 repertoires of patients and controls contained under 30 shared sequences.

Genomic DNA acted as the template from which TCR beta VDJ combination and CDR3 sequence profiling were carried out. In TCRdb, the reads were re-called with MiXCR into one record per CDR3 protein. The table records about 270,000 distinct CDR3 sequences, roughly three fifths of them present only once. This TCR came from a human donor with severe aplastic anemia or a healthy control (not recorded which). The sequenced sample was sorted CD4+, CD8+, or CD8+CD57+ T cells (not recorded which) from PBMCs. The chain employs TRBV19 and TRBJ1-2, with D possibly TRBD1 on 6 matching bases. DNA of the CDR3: TGTGCCAGTAGTATACCGGGGGGCGACGGTTGGGGCTACACCTTC. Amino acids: CASSIPGGDGWGYTF.